This T cell receptor beta chain was identified in a study of T cell responses to AZD1222 COVID-19 vaccine. Whole-study findings and limits: Without day 14 samples, only post-peak T cell repertoires were studied. Mostly white British, mostly female donors; authors suggested clonal diversity may be underestimated. Vaccine-associated CD4 TCRs spanned spike, dominant at 160-218 and 743-854.

Method: immunoSEQ multiplex PCR; TCRdb's copy keeps in-frame clones and lacks some. This sample carries about 69,000 clones, about 80% of them seen once, and the ten largest clones take over 12%. Investigators merged groups given second doses at roughly 4 or roughly 12 weeks. Trimming took off 1 base at V and 3 bases at J, with 14 bases between the two ends. Looked up from germline, CDR1 is SGDLS and CDR2 is YYNGEE. The CDR3 is 15 residues long. A note on this clone: No antigen is known for it.

The clonotype was recovered from an adult who received the AZD1222 COVID-19 vaccine. V gene TRBV9 combines with J gene TRBJ2-7; tentative D call: TRBD1 (5 bases). Sample: peripheral blood, taken 28 days after the second AZD1222 dose. The CDR3 spells CASSVFPQADYEQYF. CDR3 nucleotides: TGTGCCAGCAGCGTATTTCCACAGGCGGACTACGAGCAGTACTTC.